This T cell receptor beta chain was sequenced for a study of T cells after posttransplantation cyclophosphamide. Study-level findings and limits: Blood and skin or GI T cell repertoires showed limited TRB overlap. TRB clonality was highly associated with recipient CMV seropositivity and reactivation.

The related graft donor's blood sample was taken on the day of bone marrow donation. Cells defined as naive were viable CD3+CD4+ or CD3+CD8+ and CCR7+CD45RA+CD45RO-CD95-CD27+CD28+. The table came from immunoSEQ multiplex PCR; TCRdb's copy has only in-frame clones and leaves some out. The profile covers roughly 12,000 clones, with roughly 95% appearing a single time and under 0.35% taken by the ten largest. For this clone: The target antigen is unknown.

Sequenced sample: naive CD8+ T cells sorted from PBMCs. This receptor was obtained from a man under 40 in good health and a related stem cell transplant donor.

DNA of the CDR3: TGTGCCAGTAGTATGGCGGACTCCTACGAGCAGTACTTC. It yields the protein CASSMADSYEQYF. V and J are TRBV19 and TRBJ2-7; the D is unclear. This CDR3 comprises 13 residues. The germline V gene encodes CDR1 LNHDA and CDR2 SQIVND (reference sequence). With 3 bases removed from V and 0 bases from J, the gap between germline ends came to 6 bases.